This TCR beta chain was profiled in a study of T cell responses to AZD1222 COVID-19 vaccine. The wider study: Second-dose schedules of about 4 or about 12 weeks were combined. Study-level results: The span of vaccine-associated CD4 TCRs extended across spike, with dominance at 160-218 and 743-854. Only a handful of people who got AZD1222 tested seropositive at baseline.

The germline gives CDR1 SGHRS, CDR2 YFSETQ. Trimming removed 0 bases from V and 0 bases from J, with 4 bases in between. This CDR3 is 13 amino acids long. Turning to this clone: Its antigen is unknown.

Assay: immunoSEQ multiplex PCR; the TCRdb copy retains only in-frame clones and omits some. The table shows about 110,000 clones, with around 93% occurring only once. V gene TRBV5-1 combines with J gene TRBJ2-7; D remains ambiguous. The TCR originated in an adult in good health. The sequenced sample was peripheral blood, obtained on day 0 of AZD1222 vaccination. The CDR3 here is CASSLVDSYEQYF. DNA for the CDR3: TGCGCCAGCAGCTTGGTCGACTCCTACGAGCAGTACTTC.